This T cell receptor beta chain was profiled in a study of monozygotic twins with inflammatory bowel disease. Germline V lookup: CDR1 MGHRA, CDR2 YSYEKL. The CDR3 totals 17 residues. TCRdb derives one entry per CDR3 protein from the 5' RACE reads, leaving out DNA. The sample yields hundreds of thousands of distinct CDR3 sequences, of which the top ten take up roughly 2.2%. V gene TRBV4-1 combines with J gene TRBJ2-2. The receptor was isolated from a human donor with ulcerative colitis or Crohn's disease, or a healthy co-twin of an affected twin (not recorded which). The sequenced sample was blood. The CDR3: CASSQEGYLAGTGELFF.